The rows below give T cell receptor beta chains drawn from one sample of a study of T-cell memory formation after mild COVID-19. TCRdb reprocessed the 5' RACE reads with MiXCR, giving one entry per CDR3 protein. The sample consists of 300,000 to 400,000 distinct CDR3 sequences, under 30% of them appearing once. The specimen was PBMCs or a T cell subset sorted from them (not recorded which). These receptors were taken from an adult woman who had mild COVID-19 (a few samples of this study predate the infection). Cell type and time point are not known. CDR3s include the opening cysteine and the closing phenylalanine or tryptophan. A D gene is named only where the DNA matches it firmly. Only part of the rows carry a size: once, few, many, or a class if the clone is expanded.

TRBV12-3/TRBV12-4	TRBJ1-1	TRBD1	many	CASSVGQGDTEAFF	TGTGCCAGCAGTGTGGGACAGGGGGACACTGAAGCTTTCTTT
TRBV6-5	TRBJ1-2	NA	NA	CASSTSPGTYFYGYTF	TGTGCCAGCAGCACAAGCCCCGGGACATACTTCTATGGCTACACCTTC
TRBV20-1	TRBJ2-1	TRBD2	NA	CSARRSGRAQEQFF	TGCAGTGCTAGACGTAGCGGGAGGGCCCAGGAGCAGTTCTTC
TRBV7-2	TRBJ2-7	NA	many	CASSLESGTGEQYF	TGTGCCAGCAGCTTAGAGTCCGGGACCGGCGAGCAGTACTTC
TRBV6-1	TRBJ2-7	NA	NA	CASSETRGFYEQYF	TGTGCCAGCAGTGAAACCCGGGGCTTCTACGAGCAGTACTTC
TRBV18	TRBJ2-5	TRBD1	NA	CASSRWDRGTGETQYF	TGTGCCAGCTCACGGTGGGACAGGGGGACAGGAGAGACCCAGTACTTC
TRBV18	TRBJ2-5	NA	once	CASSPPGGSQETQYF	TGTGCCAGCTCACCACCGGGAGGTTCCCAAGAGACCCAGTACTTC
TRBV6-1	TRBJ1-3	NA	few	CASSEGGSGFTSGNTIYF	TGTGCCAGCAGTGAAGGGGGTTCGGGATTTACCTCTGGAAACACCATATATTTT
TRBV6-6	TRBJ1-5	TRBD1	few	CASSYYTGGKDQPQHF	TGTGCCAGCAGTTACTACACAGGGGGCAAGGATCAGCCCCAGCATTTT
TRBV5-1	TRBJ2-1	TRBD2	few	CASSVGTSGNYNEQFF	TGCGCCAGCAGCGTAGGGACTAGCGGGAATTACAATGAGCAGTTCTTC
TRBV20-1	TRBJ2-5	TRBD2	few	CSAPSGRAVETQYF	TGCAGTGCCCCTAGCGGGAGGGCTGTAGAGACCCAGTACTTC
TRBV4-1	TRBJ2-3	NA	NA	CASSQDTRRTDTQYF	TGCGCCAGCAGCCAAGATACGCGCAGGACAGATACGCAGTATTTT
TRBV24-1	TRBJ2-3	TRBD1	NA	CATSEQGVGDTQYF	TGTGCCACCAGTGAGCAGGGGGTTGGGGATACGCAGTATTTT
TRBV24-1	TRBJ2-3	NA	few	CATSDLYPGSTDTQYF	TGTGCCACCAGTGATTTGTATCCCGGGAGCACAGATACGCAGTATTTT
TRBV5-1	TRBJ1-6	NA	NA	CASSFGQENNSPLHF	TGCGCCAGCAGCTTCGGACAAGAGAACAATTCACCCCTCCACTTT
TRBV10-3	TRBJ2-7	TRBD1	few	CAISEDRGYYEQYF	TGTGCCATCAGTGAGGACAGGGGATATTACGAGCAGTACTTC
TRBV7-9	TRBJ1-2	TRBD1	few	CASSSLEVGWDRGYGYTF	TGTGCCAGCAGCTCCCTTGAAGTCGGTTGGGACAGGGGATATGGCTACACCTTC
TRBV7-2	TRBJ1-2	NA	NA	CASSLTEANYGYTF	TGTGCCAGCAGCCTGACTGAAGCTAACTATGGCTACACCTTC
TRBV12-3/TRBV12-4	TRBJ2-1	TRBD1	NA	CASSFSPGQGGNEQFF	TGTGCCAGCAGTTTCTCCCCGGGACAGGGGGGTAATGAGCAGTTCTTC
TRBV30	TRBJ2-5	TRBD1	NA	CAWGAGTGNQETQYF	TGTGCCTGGGGGGCCGGGACAGGGAACCAAGAGACCCAGTACTTC
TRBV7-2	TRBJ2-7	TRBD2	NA	CASSPRGTSGGQEQYF	TGTGCCAGCAGCCCTAGGGGGACTAGCGGGGGCCAAGAGCAGTACTTC
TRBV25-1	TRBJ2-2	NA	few	CASSTPRGNTGELFF	TGTGCCAGCAGTACCCCCAGGGGAAACACCGGGGAGCTGTTTTTT
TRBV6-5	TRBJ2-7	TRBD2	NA	CASSPASGYEQYF	TGTGCCAGCAGTCCGGCTAGCGGATACGAGCAGTACTTC
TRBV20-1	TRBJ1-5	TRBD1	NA	CSARGPRGNQPQHF	TGCAGTGCTAGAGGTCCCAGGGGGAATCAGCCCCAGCATTTT
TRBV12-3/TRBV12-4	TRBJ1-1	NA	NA	CASSGQMNTEAFF	TGTGCCAGCAGTGGACAGATGAACACTGAAGCTTTCTTT
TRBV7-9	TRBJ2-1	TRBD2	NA	CASSLLRSETSGYNEQFF	TGTGCCAGCAGCTTACTCAGGAGTGAGACTAGCGGTTACAATGAGCAGTTCTTC
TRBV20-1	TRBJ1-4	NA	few	CSATQGGGEKLFF	TGCAGTGCTACACAGGGCGGCGGGGAAAAACTGTTTTTT
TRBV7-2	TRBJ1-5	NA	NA	CASSWEPGGNQPQHF	TGTGCCAGCAGCTGGGAGCCTGGTGGCAATCAGCCCCAGCATTTT
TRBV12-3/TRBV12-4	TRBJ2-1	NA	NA	CASSSPNSYNEQFF	TGTGCCAGCAGTTCCCCGAACTCCTACAATGAGCAGTTCTTC
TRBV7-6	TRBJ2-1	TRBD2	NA	CASSLVAGGPGNEQFF	TGTGCCAGCAGCTTGGTAGCGGGAGGGCCGGGCAATGAGCAGTTCTTC
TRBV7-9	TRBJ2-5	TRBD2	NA	CASSSGLLAGVLVTGGTQYF	TGTGCCAGCAGCTCCGGATTACTAGCGGGAGTTTTGGTGACGGGAGGGACCCAGTACTTC
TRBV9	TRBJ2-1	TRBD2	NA	CASSPTSGGLSYNEQFF	TGTGCCAGCAGCCCGACTAGCGGGGGTTTGTCCTACAATGAGCAGTTCTTC
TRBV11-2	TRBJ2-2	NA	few	CASSSGGGSRSTGELFF	TGTGCCAGCAGCTCTGGGGGCGGGAGTAGGAGCACCGGGGAGCTGTTTTTT
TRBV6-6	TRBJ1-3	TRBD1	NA	CASRDLQGPTGNTIYF	TGTGCCAGCAGAGACTTACAGGGGCCCACTGGAAACACCATATATTTT
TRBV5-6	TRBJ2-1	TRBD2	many	CASSLETSPRHEQFF	TGTGCCAGCAGCTTGGAGACTAGCCCTCGACATGAGCAGTTCTTC
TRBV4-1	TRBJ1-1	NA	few	CASSHIGGGTEAFF	TGCGCCAGCAGCCATATTGGGGGCGGGACTGAAGCTTTCTTT
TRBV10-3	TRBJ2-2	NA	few	CAVAAPNTGELFF	TGTGCCGTTGCAGCCCCGAACACCGGGGAGCTGTTTTTT
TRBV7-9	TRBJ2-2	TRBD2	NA	CASSRTSGGYGELFF	TGTGCCAGCAGCCGGACTAGCGGGGGCTACGGGGAGCTGTTTTTT
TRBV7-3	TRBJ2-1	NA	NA	CASSPRMGSYNEQFF	TGTGCCAGCAGCCCCCGGATGGGCTCCTACAATGAGCAGTTCTTC
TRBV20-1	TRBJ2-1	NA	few	CSASPGRGYNEQFF	TGCAGTGCTAGTCCGGGAAGGGGGTACAATGAGCAGTTCTTC
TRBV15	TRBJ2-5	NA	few	CATSPGDGTEETQYF	TGTGCCACCAGCCCGGGGGACGGGACTGAGGAGACCCAGTACTTC
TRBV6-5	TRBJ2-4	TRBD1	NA	CASSTGVGNIQYF	TGTGCCAGCAGTACAGGGGTTGGAAACATTCAGTACTTC
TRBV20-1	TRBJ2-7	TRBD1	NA	CSARSTGGSYEQYF	TGCAGTGCTAGATCCACAGGGGGCTCCTACGAGCAGTACTTC
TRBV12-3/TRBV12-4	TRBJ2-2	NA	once	CASSKRDRQNTGELFF	TGTGCCAGCTCAAAGCGGGACAGACAGAACACCGGGGAGCTGTTTTTT
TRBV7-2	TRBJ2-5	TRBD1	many	CASSPQYDRGQETQYF	TGTGCCAGCAGCCCCCAATACGACAGGGGACAAGAGACCCAGTACTTC
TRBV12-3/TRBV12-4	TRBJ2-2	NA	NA	CASSRLIGSGELFF	TGTGCCAGCAGTCGACTGATTGGGTCTGGGGAGCTGTTTTTT
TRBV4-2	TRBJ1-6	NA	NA	CASSQARVPLHF	TGTGCCAGCAGCCAGGCCCGGGTTCCCCTCCACTTT
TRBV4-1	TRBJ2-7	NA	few	CASSQTEAYEQYF	TGCGCCAGCAGCCAGACGGAGGCCTACGAGCAGTACTTC
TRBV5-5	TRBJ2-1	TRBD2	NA	CASSFYREGLNEQFF	TGTGCCAGCAGCTTCTATCGGGAGGGCCTAAATGAGCAGTTCTTC
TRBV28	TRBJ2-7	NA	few	CASSFGDRDYEQYF	TGTGCCAGCAGTTTTGGAGACAGAGACTACGAGCAGTACTTC
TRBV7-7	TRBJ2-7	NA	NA	CASSLDRSFEQYF	TGTGCTAGCAGCCTCGACAGGTCTTTCGAGCAGTACTTC
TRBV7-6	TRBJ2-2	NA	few	CASSLGWGFDTGELFF	TGTGCCAGCAGCTTAGGATGGGGCTTCGACACCGGGGAGCTGTTTTTT
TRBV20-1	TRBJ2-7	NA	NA	CSATRTDSYEQYF	TGCAGTGCTACCCGGACGGATTCCTACGAGCAGTACTTC
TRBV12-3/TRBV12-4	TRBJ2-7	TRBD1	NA	CASSVDRASSYEQYF	TGTGCCAGCAGTGTCGACAGGGCGAGCTCCTACGAGCAGTACTTC
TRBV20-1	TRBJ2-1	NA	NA	CSARDRGFPYNEQFF	TGCAGTGCTAGAGATCGAGGCTTCCCCTACAATGAGCAGTTCTTC
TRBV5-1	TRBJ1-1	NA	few	CASSLARGGTEAFF	TGCGCCAGCAGCTTGGCCAGGGGAGGGACTGAAGCTTTCTTT
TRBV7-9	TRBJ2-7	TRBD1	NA	CASSPPSGQDHEQYF	TGTGCCAGCAGCCCACCCTCGGGACAGGATCACGAGCAGTACTTC